This TCR beta chain was found in a study of T cell repertoires in cytomegalovirus infection. Study findings and constraints: The ex vivo response was dominated by HLA-C-restricted CMV-specific TCR beta clonotypes.

TCRdb passed the reads through MiXCR, listing each CDR3 protein once. Here the sample spans more than 350,000 distinct CDR3 sequences, approximately 31% being singletons. CDR1 is MDHEN and CDR2 is SYDVKM in the germline V gene. V shed 6 bases and J 6 bases; nucleotides not matched to a gene: 25. The CDR3 has 19 amino acids. On this clonotype itself: Its antigen is still unknown.

Sequenced: PBMCs. This chain links TRBV28 with TRBJ1-1; 7 bases are shared with TRBD1. This clonotype was obtained from a human donor in good health (CMV status not recorded). Some clones in this sample may be carry-over from other donors' samples. CDR3 sequence reads: CASSPVYGFFGRGIPEAFF. CDR3 coding DNA: TGTGCCAGCAGCCCGGTTTATGGTTTTTTTGGCAGGGGGATCCCTGAAGCTTTCTTT.